This T cell receptor beta chain was captured in a study of OX40 agonist ivuxolimab in advanced cancers. Some background on the complete study: Ivuxolimab was an agonistic, fully human IgG2 monoclonal antibody directed against OX40 (CD134), a costimulatory receptor. Intravenous ivuxolimab was administered to patients every 2 weeks at six dose levels: 0.01, 0.1, 0.3, 1.5, 3 and 10 mg/kg. Peripheral TCRbeta sequencing aimed to test whether ivuxolimab altered TCR sequence diversity and caused clonal T-cell expansion. The dose-escalation cohort was roughly 83% male with a mean age of about 60 years, ranging from 23 to 79. The paper reports the monotherapy dose-escalation portion (N ≈ 50 patients) of the phase I ivuxolimab trial. Of the roughly 54 dose-escalation patients, hepatocellular carcinoma was present in around 19, melanoma in some 15, renal cell carcinoma in 9 and head and neck cancer in 9. Partial responses occurred in three dose-escalation patients: two with cutaneous melanoma and one with hepatocellular carcinoma. Prior anti-PD-1, anti-PD-L1 or anti-CTLA-4 therapy was permitted, and checkpoint inhibitors had been received by around 40% of dose-escalation patients. Summary of the overall study and its limitations: After ivuxolimab, CD8+ T cells had more expanded clones than CD4+ T cells on average. At doses of 0.1 to 3.0 mg/kg, clonal expansion of both CD4+ and CD8+ T cells in blood was seen between baseline and week 6. In the 0.1-3.0 mg/kg groups, partial responders had among the lowest normalized peripheral clonal expansion, particularly in CD8+ T cells. Low levels of normalized T-cell clonal expansion were also seen in some nonresponding patients. The antigen specificity of the peripheral T cells that underwent clonal expansion was not determined.

The CDR3 spans 16 residues, from the cysteine through the phenylalanine. This entry keeps only the CDR3 DNA: 48 bases, framed from base 1. V loses 1 base of germline sequence and J loses 4 bases, and the interval between the two ends is 14 bases. CDR1 and CDR2 were assigned from the germline V gene as MDHEN and SYDVKM. To sequence the TCRbeta CDR3 region, genomic DNA was isolated from the sorted cells. TCRbeta CDR3 regions were sequenced using the immunoSEQ Assay. TCRdb mirrors the immuneACCESS table, restricted to in-frame sequences. Some clones are absent from its copies; in checked studies, under half trace to an unresolved V gene, and the reason for the others is unknown. A total of 100,000 or so clones appear in this sample, over 75% of them only once. In total, the top ten clones hold about 1.9% of the sample. The trial excluded patients who had a history of autoimmune disease or who were on systemic immunosuppression. Peripheral blood for TCR sequencing was collected from all dose cohorts at baseline, on cycle 4 day 1, and on cycle 7 day 1. Samples were obtained from an open-label, multicenter, first-in-human phase I dose-escalation trial of ivuxolimab. Adults with locally advanced or metastatic melanoma, renal cell carcinoma, hepatocellular carcinoma or head and neck squamous cell carcinoma were enrolled in the trial. Before TCR sequencing, CD4+ T cells and CD8+ T cells from peripheral blood were sorted into separate populations.

Worth noting for this clone: The clone's antigen remains unknown. Per-base qualities were not stored, and no clone one base away is much larger.

The sample in question was CD4+ or CD8+ T cells sorted from blood, obtained in a trial of the OX40 agonist ivuxolimab. The sequence came from an adult with an advanced solid tumor such as melanoma, head and neck, liver or kidney cancer. The sequence joins TRBV28 to TRBJ1-5; tentative D gene TRBD1, with 6 bases matching. The nucleotide sequence is given as TGTGCCAGCAGTTTATTTCGGACAGTCCATAATCAGCCCCAGCATTTT. Its product reads: CASSLFRTVHNQPQHF.